The rows below give T cell receptor beta chains drawn from one sample of a study of shared clonotypes between healthy human individuals. Clones were read by immunoSEQ multiplex PCR, and TCRdb kept only the in-frame ones, dropping some. Among about 2 million clones listed, about 95% were seen once. Sequences were obtained from naive CD8+ T cells sorted from blood. The source is a young man in good health. CDR3s include the opening cysteine and the closing phenylalanine or tryptophan. Each record gives: J gene, V gene, D gene, CDR3 DNA, CDR3 protein. A D gene is named only where the DNA matches it firmly.

J gene: TRBJ2-1
V gene: TRBV11-3
D gene: .
CDR3 DNA: TGTGCCAGCAGCCCGGACACGCTCTCCTACAATGAGCAGTTCTTC
CDR3 protein: CASSPDTLSYNEQFF

J gene: TRBJ2-3
V gene: TRBV5-6
D gene: TRBD2
CDR3 DNA: TGTGCCAGCAGCTTGGATCTAGCGGGGATGGCAGATACGCAGTATTTT
CDR3 protein: CASSLDLAGMADTQYF

J gene: TRBJ2-3
V gene: TRBV27
D gene: TRBD2
CDR3 DNA: TGTGCCAGCAGTTTATCCCCGGGGACTAGCGGTCCGGGAGATACGCAGTATTTT
CDR3 protein: CASSLSPGTSGPGDTQYF

J gene: TRBJ2-7
V gene: TRBV4-1
D gene: .
CDR3 DNA: TGCGCCAGCAGCCAAGTTATATCCGGGACCTACGAGCAGTACTTC
CDR3 protein: CASSQVISGTYEQYF

J gene: TRBJ2-7
V gene: TRBV7-6
D gene: .
CDR3 DNA: TGTGCCAGCAGCTTAGGGGGGACCCAGCAGGGAGACGAGCAGTACTTC
CDR3 protein: CASSLGGTQQGDEQYF

J gene: TRBJ1-2
V gene: TRBV28
D gene: .
CDR3 DNA: TGTGCCAGCAGTTCGAATCTATTGACGGTCAACTATGGCTACACCTTC
CDR3 protein: CASSSNLLTVNYGYTF

J gene: TRBJ2-7
V gene: TRBV2
D gene: .
CDR3 DNA: TGTGCCAGCAGTGAGTTTGCAGGGGGGTGGGCCGAGCAGTACTTC
CDR3 protein: CASSEFAGGWAEQYF

J gene: TRBJ1-1
V gene: TRBV7-9
D gene: .
CDR3 DNA: TGTGCCAGCAGCCAGGGGCAGGGTGCGTACACTGAAGCTTTCTTT
CDR3 protein: CASSQGQGAYTEAFF

J gene: TRBJ1-4
V gene: TRBV25-1
D gene: .
CDR3 DNA: TGTGCCAGCAGTGAGGGCCTTGGGAGAAAACTGTTTTTT
CDR3 protein: CASSEGLGRKLFF

J gene: TRBJ2-3
V gene: TRBV19
D gene: .
CDR3 DNA: TGTGCCAGTACCCAAGCATCCACAGATACGCAGTATTTT
CDR3 protein: CASTQASTDTQYF

J gene: TRBJ2-7
V gene: TRBV5-6
D gene: .
CDR3 DNA: TGTGCCAGCAGCTTGGGCGGGGGCGGTGAGCAGTACTTC
CDR3 protein: CASSLGGGGEQYF

J gene: TRBJ2-1
V gene: TRBV30
D gene: TRBD2
CDR3 DNA: TGTGCCTGGAGTGGGGCGGGAGGGGACAATGAGCAGTTCTTC
CDR3 protein: CAWSGAGGDNEQFF

J gene: TRBJ2-7
V gene: TRBV5-6
D gene: .
CDR3 DNA: TGTGCCAGCAGCTTGGACAGCCACGAGCTTTACGAGCAGTACTTC
CDR3 protein: CASSLDSHELYEQYF

J gene: TRBJ2-5
V gene: TRBV4-3
D gene: .
CDR3 DNA: TGCGCCAGCAGCTTCACGGAGGGCGGGGAGACCCAGTACTTC
CDR3 protein: CASSFTEGGETQYF

J gene: TRBJ2-1
V gene: TRBV4-3
D gene: .
CDR3 DNA: TGCGCCAGCAGCCAGGGATTGGCGCAATCTGATGAGCAGTTCTTC
CDR3 protein: CASSQGLAQSDEQFF

J gene: TRBJ2-3
V gene: TRBV27
D gene: TRBD2
CDR3 DNA: TGTGCCAGCAGTTTACTTGCAACTAGCGGGAGGTCAGATACGCAGTATTTT
CDR3 protein: CASSLLATSGRSDTQYF

J gene: TRBJ1-5
V gene: TRBV7-8
D gene: .
CDR3 DNA: TGTGCCAGCAGCTTTCTAGACACTAGCAATCAGCCCCAGCATTTT
CDR3 protein: CASSFLDTSNQPQHF

J gene: TRBJ2-1
V gene: TRBV30
D gene: .
CDR3 DNA: TGTGCCTGGAGTGGGGTGTTACCATTGGGTGAGCAGTTCTTC
CDR3 protein: CAWSGVLPLGEQFF